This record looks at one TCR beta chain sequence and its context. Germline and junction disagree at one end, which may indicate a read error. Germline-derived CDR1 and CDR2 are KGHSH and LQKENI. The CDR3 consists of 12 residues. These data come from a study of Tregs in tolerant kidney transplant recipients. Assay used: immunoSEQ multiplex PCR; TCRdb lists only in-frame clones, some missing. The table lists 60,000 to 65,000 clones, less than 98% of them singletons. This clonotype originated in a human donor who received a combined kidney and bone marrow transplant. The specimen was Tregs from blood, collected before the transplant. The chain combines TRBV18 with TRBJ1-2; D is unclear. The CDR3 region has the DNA TGTGCCACTCCTTGGGGAGTCTATTGCTACACCTTC. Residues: CATPWGVYCYTF. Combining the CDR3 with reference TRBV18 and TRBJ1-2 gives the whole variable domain NAGVMQNPRHLVRRRGQEARLRCSPMKGHSHVYWYRQLPEEGLKFMVYLQKENIIDESGMPKERFSAEFPKEGPSILRIQQVVRGDSAAYFCATPWGVYCYTFGSGTRLTVV.